These 5 T cell receptor beta chains were sequenced from one sample in a study of long-term antiretroviral therapy in people with HIV. Version v3.0 of the immunoSEQ assay ran at survey level. Some clones are missing from TCRdb's copy, which holds only in-frame ones; the method was immunoSEQ multiplex PCR. The sample yields tens of thousands of clones, around 86% seen once. The source material was unsorted PBMCs, sampled 0.4 years after starting antiretroviral therapy. These receptors came from a man between 50 and 59 years old with HIV.

The chain combines TRBV10-3 with TRBJ1-1; D ambiguous. Trimming took 4 bases from V and 4 from J, leaving 7 bases between them. CDR1 and CDR2 (germline): ENHRY, SYGVKD. The CDR3 consists of 12 residues. This CDR3 is CAISASPTEAFF. CDR3 sequence (DNA): TGTGCCATCAGTGCTTCTCCCACTGAAGCTTTCTTT.

Only one count was recorded for this clone. The chain recombines TRBV11-2 with TRBJ1-1, with D possibly being TRBD1 (5 bases). The V end was cut by 3 bases, the J end by 6 bases, with 11 bases between. Germline CDR1 SGHAT, CDR2 FQNNGV. This CDR3 region has 13 residues. The CDR3 sequence is CASSLAGPPEAFF. The CDR3 DNA is TGTGCCAGCAGCTTGGCAGGGCCCCCTGAAGCTTTCTTT.

V gene TRBV6-5 combines with J gene TRBJ1-1; weak D call: TRBD1 (5 bases). This CDR3 is built from 14 residues. The germline CDR1 and CDR2 sequences are MNHEY and SVGAGI. V gave up 6 bases and J gave up 4 bases, with 15 bases separating them. The CDR3 region is CASSRGTESTEAFF. The DNA of the CDR3 is TGTGCCAGCAGCCGCGGGACTGAGAGCACTGAAGCTTTCTTT.

The chain employs TRBV15 and TRBJ2-3; 10 bases agree with TRBD2. CDR1 LNHNV and CDR2 YYDKDF come from the germline V gene (reference sequence). CDR3 size: 16 residues. Trimming took 4 bases from V and 2 from J; bases not matched to a gene: 6. CDR3 amino acids: CATSTPSGGFTDTQYF. The CDR3 DNA is TGTGCCACCAGCACACCTAGCGGGGGTTTCACAGATACGCAGTATTTT.

V usage is TRBV9 and J usage is TRBJ1-6; D possibly corresponds to TRBD1 (6 bases). Trimming took off 0 bases at V and 6 bases at J, with 13 bases between the two ends. Germline CDR1 and CDR2: SGDLS and YYNGEE. This CDR3 spans 16 amino acids. The CDR3: CASSVDGGLGNSPLHF. CDR3 DNA sequence: TGTGCCAGCAGCGTAGATGGGGGGCTCGGTAATTCACCCCTCCACTTT.